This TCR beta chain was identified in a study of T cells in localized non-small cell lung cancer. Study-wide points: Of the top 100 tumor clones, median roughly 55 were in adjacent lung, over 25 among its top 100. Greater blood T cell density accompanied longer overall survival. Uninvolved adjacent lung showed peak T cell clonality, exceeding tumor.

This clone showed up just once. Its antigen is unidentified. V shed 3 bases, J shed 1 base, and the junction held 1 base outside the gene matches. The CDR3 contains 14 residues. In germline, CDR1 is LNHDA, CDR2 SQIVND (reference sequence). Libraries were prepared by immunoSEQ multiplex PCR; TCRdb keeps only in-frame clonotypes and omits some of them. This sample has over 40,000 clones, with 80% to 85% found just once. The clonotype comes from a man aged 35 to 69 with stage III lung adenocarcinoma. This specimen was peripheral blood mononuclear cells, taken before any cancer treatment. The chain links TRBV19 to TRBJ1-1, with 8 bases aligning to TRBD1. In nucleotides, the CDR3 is TGTGCCAGTAGTATCACAGGGGGGAACACTGAAGCTTTCTTT. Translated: CASSITGGNTEAFF.